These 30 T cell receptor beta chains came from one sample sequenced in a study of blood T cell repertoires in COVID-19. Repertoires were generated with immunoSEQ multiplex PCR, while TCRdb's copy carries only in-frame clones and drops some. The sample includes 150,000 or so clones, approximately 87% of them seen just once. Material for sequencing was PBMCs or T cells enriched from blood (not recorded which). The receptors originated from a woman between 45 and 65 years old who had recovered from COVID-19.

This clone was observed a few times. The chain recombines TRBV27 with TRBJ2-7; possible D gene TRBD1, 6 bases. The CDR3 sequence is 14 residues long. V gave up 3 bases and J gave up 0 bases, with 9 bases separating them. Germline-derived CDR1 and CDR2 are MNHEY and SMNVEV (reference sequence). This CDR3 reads CASSFLDSSYEQYF. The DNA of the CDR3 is TGTGCCAGCAGTTTTCTGGACAGCTCCTACGAGCAGTACTTC.

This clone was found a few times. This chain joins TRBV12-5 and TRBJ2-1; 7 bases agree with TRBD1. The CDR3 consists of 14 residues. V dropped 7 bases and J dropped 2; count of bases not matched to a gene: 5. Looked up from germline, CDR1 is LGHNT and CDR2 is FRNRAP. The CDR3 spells CASVPGQTYNEQFF. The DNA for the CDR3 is TGTGCTAGTGTCCCGGGACAGACCTACAATGAGCAGTTCTTC.

The chain's CDR3 is CASSDPWGERTQYF. The CDR3 nucleotides are TGTGCCAGCAGTGACCCGTGGGGGGAAAGGACCCAGTACTTC. This chain connects TRBV6-6 to TRBJ2-5; D might be TRBD2 (6 bases). CDR1 is MNHNY, CDR2 SVGAGI, per germline (reference sequence). This CDR3 is 14 amino acids long. V was pared by 5 bases and J by 7 bases, with 17 bases between.

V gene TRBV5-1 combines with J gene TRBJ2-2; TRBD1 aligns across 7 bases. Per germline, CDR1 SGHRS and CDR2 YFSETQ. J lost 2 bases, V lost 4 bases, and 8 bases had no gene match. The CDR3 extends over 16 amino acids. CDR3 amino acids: CASSGLGQANTGELFF. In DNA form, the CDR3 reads TGCGCCAGCAGCGGACTCGGACAGGCTAACACCGGGGAGCTGTTTTTT.

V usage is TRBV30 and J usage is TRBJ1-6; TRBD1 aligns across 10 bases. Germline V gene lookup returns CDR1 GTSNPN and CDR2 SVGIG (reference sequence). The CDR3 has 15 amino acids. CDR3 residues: CATPGQGLVGSPLHF. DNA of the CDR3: TGTGCAACGCCGGGACAGGGGCTGGTGGGCTCACCCCTCCACTTT.

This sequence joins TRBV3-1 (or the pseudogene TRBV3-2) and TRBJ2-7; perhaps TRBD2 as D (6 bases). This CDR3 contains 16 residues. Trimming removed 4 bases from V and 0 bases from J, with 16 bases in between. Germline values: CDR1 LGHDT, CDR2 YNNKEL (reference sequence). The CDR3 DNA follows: TGTGCCAGCAGCCGCTCCTCCGGGGGATCCTCCTACGAGCAGTACTTC. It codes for CASSRSSGGSSYEQYF.

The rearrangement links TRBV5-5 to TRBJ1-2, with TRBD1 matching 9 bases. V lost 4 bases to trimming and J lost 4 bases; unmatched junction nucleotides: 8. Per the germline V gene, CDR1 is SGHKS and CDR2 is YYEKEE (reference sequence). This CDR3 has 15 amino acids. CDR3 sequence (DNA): TGTGCCAGCAGCCGGGGGACAGGGAACGCCTATGGCTACACCTTC. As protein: CASSRGTGNAYGYTF.

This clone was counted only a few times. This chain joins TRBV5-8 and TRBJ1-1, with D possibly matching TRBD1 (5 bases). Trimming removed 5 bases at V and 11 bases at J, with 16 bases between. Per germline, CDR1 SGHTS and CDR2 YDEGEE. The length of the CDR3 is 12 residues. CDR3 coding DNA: TGTGCCAGCAGATGGAGGAGGGGAACGGCTTTCTTT. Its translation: CASRWRRGTAFF.

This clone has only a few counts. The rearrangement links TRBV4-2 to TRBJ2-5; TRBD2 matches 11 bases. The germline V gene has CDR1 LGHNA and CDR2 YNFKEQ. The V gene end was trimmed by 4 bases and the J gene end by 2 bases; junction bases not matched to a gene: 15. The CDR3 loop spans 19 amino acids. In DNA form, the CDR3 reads TGTGCCAGCAGCCCTCTACCCGGACTAGCGGGCGGAAAACAAGAGACCCAGTACTTC. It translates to CASSPLPGLAGGKQETQYF.

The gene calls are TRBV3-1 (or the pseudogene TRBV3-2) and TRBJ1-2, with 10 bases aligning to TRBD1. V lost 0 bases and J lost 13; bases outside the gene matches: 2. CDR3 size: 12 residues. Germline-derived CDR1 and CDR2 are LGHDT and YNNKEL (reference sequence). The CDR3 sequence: CASSQDDRGPTF. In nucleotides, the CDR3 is TGTGCCAGCAGCCAAGACGACAGGGGGCCCACCTTC.

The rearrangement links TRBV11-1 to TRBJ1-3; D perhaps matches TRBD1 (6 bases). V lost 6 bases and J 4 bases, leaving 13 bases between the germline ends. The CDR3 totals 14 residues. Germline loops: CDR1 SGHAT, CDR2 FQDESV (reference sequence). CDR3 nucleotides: TGTGCCAGCAGGCGGACCGGGACAGGAAACACCATATATTTT. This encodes CASRRTGTGNTIYF. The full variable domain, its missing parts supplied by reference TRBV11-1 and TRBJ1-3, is EAEVAQSPRYKITEKSQAVAFWCDPISGHATLYWYRQILGQGPELLVQFQDESVVDDSQLPKDRFSAERLKGVDSTLKIQPAELGDSAMYLCASRRTGTGNTIYFGEGSWLTVV.

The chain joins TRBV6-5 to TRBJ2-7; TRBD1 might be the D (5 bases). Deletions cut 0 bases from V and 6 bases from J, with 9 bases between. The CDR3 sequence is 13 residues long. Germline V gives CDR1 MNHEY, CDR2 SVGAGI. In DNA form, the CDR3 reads TGTGCCAGCAGTTACTCGAAACAGGCCGAGCAGTACTTC. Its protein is CASSYSKQAEQYF.

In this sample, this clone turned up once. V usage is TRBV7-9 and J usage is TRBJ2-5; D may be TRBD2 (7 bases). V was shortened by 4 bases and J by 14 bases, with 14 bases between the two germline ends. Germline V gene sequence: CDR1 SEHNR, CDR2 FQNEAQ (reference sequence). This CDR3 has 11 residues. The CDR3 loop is CASSSGGPFYF. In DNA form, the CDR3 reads TGTGCCAGCAGCTCGGGGGGCCCCTTTTACTTC.

The DNA of the CDR3 is TGTGCCAGCAGGGACAGGGGGGCCGGGCTTGAAAAACTGTTTTTT. It codes for CASRDRGAGLEKLFF. The chain is built from TRBV6-5 and TRBJ1-4; 10 positions agree with TRBD1. CDR1 is MNHEY, CDR2 SVGAGI, per germline. The length of the CDR3 is 15 residues. The V segment lost 6 bases and the J segment 7 bases; nucleotides outside the gene matches: 8.

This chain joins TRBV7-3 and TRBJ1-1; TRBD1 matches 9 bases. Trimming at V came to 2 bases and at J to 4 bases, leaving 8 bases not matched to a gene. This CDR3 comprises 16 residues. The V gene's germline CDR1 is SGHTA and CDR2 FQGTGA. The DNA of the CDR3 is TGTGCCAGCAGCTTAGGCCCAGGGACAGGGAGCACTGAAGCTTTCTTT. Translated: CASSLGPGTGSTEAFF.

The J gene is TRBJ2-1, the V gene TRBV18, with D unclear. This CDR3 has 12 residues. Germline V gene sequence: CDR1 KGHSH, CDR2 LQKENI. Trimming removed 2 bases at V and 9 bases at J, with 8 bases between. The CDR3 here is CASSPIRSEQFF. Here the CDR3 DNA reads TGTGCCAGCTCACCAATTCGGAGTGAGCAGTTCTTC.

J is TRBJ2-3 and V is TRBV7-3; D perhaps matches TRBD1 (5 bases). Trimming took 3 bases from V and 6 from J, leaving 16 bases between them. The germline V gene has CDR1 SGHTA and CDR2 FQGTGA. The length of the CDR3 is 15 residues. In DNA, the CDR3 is TGTGCCAGCAGCTTTGGAACCCAGGGTTTGGATACGCAGTATTTT. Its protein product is CASSFGTQGLDTQYF.

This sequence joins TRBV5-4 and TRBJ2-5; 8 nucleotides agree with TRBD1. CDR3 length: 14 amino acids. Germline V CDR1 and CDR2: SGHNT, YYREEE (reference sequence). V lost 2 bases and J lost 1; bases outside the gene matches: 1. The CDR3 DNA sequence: TGTGCCAGCAGCTTTGACAGGGGCCAAGAGACCCAGTACTTC. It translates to CASSFDRGQETQYF. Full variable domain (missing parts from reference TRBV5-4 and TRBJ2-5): ETGVTQSPTHLIKTRGQQVTLRCSSQSGHNTVSWYQQALGQGPQFIFQYYREEENGRGNFPPRFSGLQFPNYSSELNVNALELDDSALYLCASSFDRGQETQYFGPGTRLLVL.

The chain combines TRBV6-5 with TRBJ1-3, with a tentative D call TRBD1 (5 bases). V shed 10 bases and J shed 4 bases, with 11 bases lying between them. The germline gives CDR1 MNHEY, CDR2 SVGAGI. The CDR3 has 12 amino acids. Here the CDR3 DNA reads TGTGCCACCCGGGCAGGGGGAAACACCATATATTTT. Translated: CATRAGGNTIYF.

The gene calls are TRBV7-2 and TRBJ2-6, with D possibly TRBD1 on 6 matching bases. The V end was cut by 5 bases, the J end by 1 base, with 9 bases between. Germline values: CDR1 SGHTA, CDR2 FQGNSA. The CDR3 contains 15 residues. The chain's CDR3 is CASSIQGSGANVLTF. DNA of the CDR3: TGTGCCAGCAGCATACAGGGTTCTGGGGCCAACGTCCTGACTTTC.

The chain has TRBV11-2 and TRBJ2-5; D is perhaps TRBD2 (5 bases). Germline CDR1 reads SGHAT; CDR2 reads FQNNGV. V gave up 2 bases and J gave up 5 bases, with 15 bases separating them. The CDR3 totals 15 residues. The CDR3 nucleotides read TGTGCCAGCAGCTTATTACGGGGTTTAGGGGAGACCCAGTACTTC. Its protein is CASSLLRGLGETQYF.

The CDR3 nucleotides are TGTGCCAGTAGGGGACAGGGTCGGGAGCAGTACTTC. Protein: CASRGQGREQYF. The gene calls are TRBV19 and TRBJ2-7, with TRBD1 identical over 9 bases. Germline V CDR1 and CDR2: LNHDA, SQIVND (reference sequence). This CDR3 spans 12 amino acids. The J segment lost 7 bases and the V segment lost 6 bases, leaving 4 bases of the junction unmatched.

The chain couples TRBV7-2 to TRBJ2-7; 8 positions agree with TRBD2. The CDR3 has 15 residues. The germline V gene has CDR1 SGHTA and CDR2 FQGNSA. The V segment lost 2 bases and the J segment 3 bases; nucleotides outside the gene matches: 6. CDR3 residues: CASSLTASGLYEQYF. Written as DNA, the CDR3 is TGTGCCAGCAGCTTAACCGCTAGCGGGCTCTACGAGCAGTACTTC.

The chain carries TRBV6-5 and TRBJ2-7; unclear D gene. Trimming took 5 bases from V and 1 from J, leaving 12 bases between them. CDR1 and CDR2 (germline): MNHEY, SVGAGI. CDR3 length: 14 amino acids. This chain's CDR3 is CASSPLRKSYEQYF. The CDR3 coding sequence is TGTGCCAGCAGTCCCCTCAGGAAATCCTACGAGCAGTACTTC.

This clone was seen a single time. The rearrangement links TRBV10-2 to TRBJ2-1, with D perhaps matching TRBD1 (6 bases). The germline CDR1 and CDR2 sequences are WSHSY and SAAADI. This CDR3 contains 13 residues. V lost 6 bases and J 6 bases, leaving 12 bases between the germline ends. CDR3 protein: CASSSLGGNEQFF. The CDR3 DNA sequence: TGCGCCAGCAGCTCCTTAGGGGGCAATGAGCAGTTCTTC.

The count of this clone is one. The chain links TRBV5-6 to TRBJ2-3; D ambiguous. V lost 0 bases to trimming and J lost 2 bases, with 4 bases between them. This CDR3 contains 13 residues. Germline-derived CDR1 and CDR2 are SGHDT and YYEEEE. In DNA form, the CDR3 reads TGTGCCAGCAGCTTGGACTTCACAGATACGCAGTATTTT. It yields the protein CASSLDFTDTQYF.

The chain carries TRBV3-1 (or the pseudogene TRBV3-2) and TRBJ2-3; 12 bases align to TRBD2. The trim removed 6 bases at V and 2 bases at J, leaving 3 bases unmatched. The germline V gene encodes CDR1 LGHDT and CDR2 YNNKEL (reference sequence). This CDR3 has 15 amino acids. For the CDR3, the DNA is TGTGCCAGCAGTCGGACTAGCGGGAACACAGATACGCAGTATTTT. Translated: CASSRTSGNTDTQYF.

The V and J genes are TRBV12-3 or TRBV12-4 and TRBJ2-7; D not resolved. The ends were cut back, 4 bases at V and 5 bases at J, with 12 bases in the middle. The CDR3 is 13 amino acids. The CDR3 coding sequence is TGTGCCAGCAGTTACACGACACTCGACGAGCAGTACTTC. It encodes CASSYTTLDEQYF.

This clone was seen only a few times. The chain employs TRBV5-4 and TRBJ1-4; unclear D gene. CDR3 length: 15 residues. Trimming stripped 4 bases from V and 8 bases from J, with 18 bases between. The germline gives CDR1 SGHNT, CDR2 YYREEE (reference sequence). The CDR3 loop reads CASSRSGGRNEKLFF. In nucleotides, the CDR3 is TGTGCCAGCAGCCGCTCGGGAGGAAGGAACGAAAAACTGTTTTTT.

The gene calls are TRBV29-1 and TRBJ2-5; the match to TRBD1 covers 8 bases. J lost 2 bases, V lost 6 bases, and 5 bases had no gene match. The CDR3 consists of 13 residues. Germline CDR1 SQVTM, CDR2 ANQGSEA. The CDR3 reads CSVRTGTQETQYF. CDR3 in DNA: TGCAGCGTCCGGACAGGGACACAAGAGACCCAGTACTTC. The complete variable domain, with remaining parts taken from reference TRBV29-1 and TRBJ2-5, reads SAVISQKPSRDICQRGTSLTIQCQVDSQVTMMFWYRQQPGQSLTLIATANQGSEATYESGFVIDKFPISRPNLTFSTLTVSNMSPEDSSIYLCSVRTGTQETQYFGPGTRLLVL.